These 5 T cell receptor beta chains share one sample of origin, sequenced in a study of blood T cell repertoires in COVID-19 (dated by TCRdb to the early 2020s). Libraries came from the immunoSEQ multiplex PCR assay. TCRdb mirrors the immuneACCESS table, restricted to in-frame sequences. Some clones are absent from its copies; in checked studies, under half trace to an unresolved V gene, and the reason for the others is unknown. For this sample there are more than 200,000 clones; about 87% appear just once. Clones ranked in the top ten supply 1.5% to 2% of the sample. Sequenced: peripheral blood. Every receptor here comes from a man in his sixties or seventies with acute or convalescent COVID-19.

The genes are TRBV7-2 and TRBJ2-7; 11 bases line up with TRBD1. With 4 bases clipped from V and 6 bases from J, the junction kept 5 bases outside the gene matches. Per germline, CDR1 SGHTA and CDR2 FQGNSA. The CDR3 covers 14 residues. The chain's CDR3 is CASSSGTGGFEQYF. DNA of the CDR3: TGTGCCAGCAGCTCCGGGACAGGGGGGTTCGAGCAGTACTTC.

J is TRBJ2-2 and V is TRBV1; TRBD2, the table's D call, lacks a check against the DNA. TRBV1 is flagged as a pseudogene. The CDR3 runs to 16 residues. In DNA form, the CDR3 reads TGCACCAGCAGCCAAGATGGGGGGAGTTGTACCGGGGAGCTGTTTTTT. This translates into CTSSQDGGSCTGELFF.

The rearrangement joins TRBV24-1 to TRBJ2-2, with TRBD1 identical over 9 bases. V lost 9 bases, J lost 6 bases, and 7 bases stayed unmatched. CDR3 length: 14 residues. CDR1 is KGHDR, CDR2 SFDVKD, per germline. The CDR3 region has the DNA TGTGCCACCCTCTCCGGGACAGGGTCCGGGGAGCTGTTTTTT. Protein sequence: CATLSGTGSGELFF.

V is TRBV29-1 and J is TRBJ1-1; D perhaps matches TRBD1 (6 bases). The V end lost 7 bases, the J end lost 0 bases, and 15 bases lay between the germline ends. The CDR3 spans 14 residues. CDR1 is SQVTM, CDR2 ANQGSEA, per germline. The CDR3 here is CSGDRTSMNTEAFF. In DNA form, the CDR3 reads TGCAGCGGCGACAGGACAAGCATGAACACTGAAGCTTTCTTT. The full variable domain, in which reference TRBV29-1 and TRBJ1-1 provide the parts outside the CDR3, is SAVISQKPSRDICQRGTSLTIQCQVDSQVTMMFWYRQQPGQSLTLIATANQGSEATYESGFVIDKFPISRPNLTFSTLTVSNMSPEDSSIYLCSGDRTSMNTEAFFGQGTRLTVV.

There are a few counts of this clone. The J gene is TRBJ2-2, the V gene TRBV7-3; the D gene is possibly TRBD2 (6 bases). The CDR3 is 15 amino acids. Germline lookup yields CDR1 SGHTA and CDR2 FQGTGA. V was cut by 1 base and J by 2 bases, with 8 bases left in between. CDR3 sequence: CASSLSSGNTGELFF. For the CDR3, the DNA is TGTGCCAGCAGCTTAAGTAGCGGCAACACCGGGGAGCTGTTTTTT.